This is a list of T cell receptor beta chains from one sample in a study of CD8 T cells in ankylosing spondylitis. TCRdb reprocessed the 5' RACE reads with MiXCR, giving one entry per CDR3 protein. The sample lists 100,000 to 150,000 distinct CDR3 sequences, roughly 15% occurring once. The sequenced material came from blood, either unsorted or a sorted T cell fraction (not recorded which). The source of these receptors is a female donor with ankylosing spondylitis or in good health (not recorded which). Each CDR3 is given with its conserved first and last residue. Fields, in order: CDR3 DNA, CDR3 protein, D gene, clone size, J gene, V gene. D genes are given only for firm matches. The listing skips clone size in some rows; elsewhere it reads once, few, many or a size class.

CDR3 DNA: TGTGCCAGCAGTTATACTAGCGGGGGAAATGAGCAGTTCTTC
CDR3 protein: CASSYTSGGNEQFF
D gene: TRBD2
clone size: many
J gene: TRBJ2-1
V gene: TRBV12-3/TRBV12-4

CDR3 DNA: TGTGCCAGCAGTGAAAGTTCCTGGACAGGCCTCTCTGGAAACACCATATATTTT
CDR3 protein: CASSESSWTGLSGNTIYF
D gene: TRBD1
clone size: few
J gene: TRBJ1-3
V gene: TRBV6-1

CDR3 DNA: TGTGCCAGCAGTTCTTTCGGGGGGGCCGGAGAGACCCAGTACTTC
CDR3 protein: CASSSFGGAGETQYF
D gene: TRBD2
clone size: NA
J gene: TRBJ2-5
V gene: TRBV12-3/TRBV12-4

CDR3 DNA: TGCAGTGCTAGGTTTCTCGAGGGACCCCACTTC
CDR3 protein: CSARFLEGPHF
D gene: NA
clone size: few
J gene: TRBJ2-5
V gene: TRBV20-1

CDR3 DNA: TGTGCCAGCAGTTTCCCTGGGGGATACACTGAAGCTTTCTTT
CDR3 protein: CASSFPGGYTEAFF
D gene: NA
clone size: few
J gene: TRBJ1-1
V gene: TRBV6-5

CDR3 DNA: TGTGCCAGCCAACCGCCGGGAGTCTACAATGAGCAGTTCTTC
CDR3 protein: CASQPPGVYNEQFF
D gene: NA
clone size: many
J gene: TRBJ2-1
V gene: TRBV28

CDR3 DNA: TGCAGCGTAGTAACAGGGATCCAAGAGACCCAGTACTTC
CDR3 protein: CSVVTGIQETQYF
D gene: NA
clone size: many
J gene: TRBJ2-5
V gene: TRBV29-1

CDR3 DNA: TGTGCCAGCAGCTTAGCGACTAGCGGGGGTTATTTTGAGCAGTTCTTC
CDR3 protein: CASSLATSGGYFEQFF
D gene: TRBD2
clone size: NA
J gene: TRBJ2-1
V gene: TRBV7-9

CDR3 DNA: TGTGCCAGCAGGGGTGGGCGCCAAGAGACCCAGTACTTC
CDR3 protein: CASRGGRQETQYF
D gene: NA
clone size: NA
J gene: TRBJ2-5
V gene: TRBV2

CDR3 DNA: TGTGCCAGCAGTTCTCCGGACGGATTTAGCAATCAGCCCCAGCATTTT
CDR3 protein: CASSSPDGFSNQPQHF
D gene: NA
clone size: NA
J gene: TRBJ1-5
V gene: TRBV27

CDR3 DNA: TGTGCCAGCAGCCGCAATGACAGGAGCTCCTATAATTCACCCCTCCACTTT
CDR3 protein: CASSRNDRSSYNSPLHF
D gene: NA
clone size: NA
J gene: TRBJ1-6
V gene: TRBV4-2

CDR3 DNA: TGCGCCAGCAGCTCCCGACTAGCGGGGGGGGTAAATGAGCAGTTCTTC
CDR3 protein: CASSSRLAGGVNEQFF
D gene: TRBD2
clone size: NA
J gene: TRBJ2-1
V gene: TRBV5-1

CDR3 DNA: TGTGCCAGCAGCTTAGGGCGGGAATACAATGAGCAGTTCTTC
CDR3 protein: CASSLGREYNEQFF
D gene: NA
clone size: NA
J gene: TRBJ2-1
V gene: TRBV7-8

CDR3 DNA: TGTGCCAGCAGCTTAGCGATCGGAGAAAATGAGCAGTTCTTC
CDR3 protein: CASSLAIGENEQFF
D gene: NA
clone size: many
J gene: TRBJ2-1
V gene: TRBV7-6

CDR3 DNA: TGCGCCAGCAGCCGCACCTCTTTGAGTCTGGATGAGCAGTTCTTC
CDR3 protein: CASSRTSLSLDEQFF
D gene: NA
clone size: NA
J gene: TRBJ2-1
V gene: TRBV5-1

CDR3 DNA: TGCAGTGCTAGAACCCAGGGGAACACCGGGGAGCTGTTTTTT
CDR3 protein: CSARTQGNTGELFF
D gene: NA
clone size: many
J gene: TRBJ2-2
V gene: TRBV20-1

CDR3 DNA: TGTGCCAGCACGAGGCAGCCGCTAGACTATGGCTACACCTTC
CDR3 protein: CASTRQPLDYGYTF
D gene: NA
clone size: NA
J gene: TRBJ1-2
V gene: TRBV5-4

CDR3 DNA: TGCGCCAGCAGCCTAGCGGGGGGGCGCGACGAGCAGTACTTC
CDR3 protein: CASSLAGGRDEQYF
D gene: TRBD2
clone size: many
J gene: TRBJ2-7
V gene: TRBV5-1

CDR3 DNA: TGTGCCAGTAGTGGTCAGGGGTACCCGAGCTCCTACAATGAGCAGTTCTTC
CDR3 protein: CASSGQGYPSSYNEQFF
D gene: NA
clone size: few
J gene: TRBJ2-1
V gene: TRBV19

CDR3 DNA: TGCGCCAGCATGAACACTGAAGCTTTCTTT
CDR3 protein: CASMNTEAFF
D gene: NA
clone size: many
J gene: TRBJ1-1
V gene: TRBV5-1

CDR3 DNA: TGTGCCAGCAGCCTCCCCCGGGGGGAAGCTTTCTTT
CDR3 protein: CASSLPRGEAFF
D gene: NA
clone size: few
J gene: TRBJ1-1
V gene: TRBV6-5

CDR3 DNA: TGTGCCAGTGGCCTAGCGGGCCCACCCTCAGAAGAGACCCAGTACTTC
CDR3 protein: CASGLAGPPSEETQYF
D gene: TRBD2
clone size: NA
J gene: TRBJ2-5
V gene: TRBV27

CDR3 DNA: TGCAGTGCTAGAGGGGGAGTGAACACTGAAGCTTTCTTT
CDR3 protein: CSARGGVNTEAFF
D gene: NA
clone size: many
J gene: TRBJ1-1
V gene: TRBV20-1

CDR3 DNA: TGTGCCAGCAGTGTACAGGGGGCCTCGTACGAGCAGTACTTC
CDR3 protein: CASSVQGASYEQYF
D gene: TRBD1
clone size: NA
J gene: TRBJ2-7
V gene: TRBV28

CDR3 DNA: TGCGCCAGCAGCTTGACAAGGCAGGGGGCAAACTATGGCTACACCTTC
CDR3 protein: CASSLTRQGANYGYTF
D gene: TRBD1
clone size: few
J gene: TRBJ1-2
V gene: TRBV5-1

CDR3 DNA: TGTGCCAGCAGTTACGGACAGGGGGTACAGCCCCAGCATTTT
CDR3 protein: CASSYGQGVQPQHF
D gene: TRBD1
clone size: NA
J gene: TRBJ1-5
V gene: TRBV6-5

CDR3 DNA: TGTGCCAGCAGACTAGACAGGAAAACTGAAGCTTTCTTT
CDR3 protein: CASRLDRKTEAFF
D gene: NA
clone size: NA
J gene: TRBJ1-1
V gene: TRBV2

CDR3 DNA: TGTGCCAGCAGTTCCGCGGGGTCTGGAAACACCATATATTTT
CDR3 protein: CASSSAGSGNTIYF
D gene: NA
clone size: few
J gene: TRBJ1-3
V gene: TRBV28

CDR3 DNA: TGCAGCGTTGAACCGTACAGCTACAATGAGCAGTTCTTC
CDR3 protein: CSVEPYSYNEQFF
D gene: NA
clone size: many
J gene: TRBJ2-1
V gene: TRBV29-1

CDR3 DNA: TGTGCCAGCAGTCCCGCCCCGTATTCACCCCTCCACTTT
CDR3 protein: CASSPAPYSPLHF
D gene: NA
clone size: many
J gene: TRBJ1-6
V gene: TRBV27

CDR3 DNA: TGTGCCATCAGTGCCCGGGGAGAGGAGACCCAGTACTTC
CDR3 protein: CAISARGEETQYF
D gene: NA
clone size: many
J gene: TRBJ2-5
V gene: TRBV10-3

CDR3 DNA: TGTGCCAGCAAAGAGGGACAGCTTCACTCTGGAAACACCATATATTTT
CDR3 protein: CASKEGQLHSGNTIYF
D gene: TRBD1
clone size: NA
J gene: TRBJ1-3
V gene: TRBV25-1

CDR3 DNA: TGTGCCGGGGGTAGGGGGAACACTGAAGCTTTCTTT
CDR3 protein: CAGGRGNTEAFF
D gene: NA
clone size: many
J gene: TRBJ1-1
V gene: TRBV30

CDR3 DNA: TGTGCCACCAGTTTTGAGTACTCCTACGAGCAGTACTTC
CDR3 protein: CATSFEYSYEQYF
D gene: NA
clone size: NA
J gene: TRBJ2-7
V gene: TRBV12-3/TRBV12-4

CDR3 DNA: TGTGCCAGCAGCCAAGGCGTGGGACAGCAGAACTATGGCTACACCTTC
CDR3 protein: CASSQGVGQQNYGYTF
D gene: TRBD1
clone size: NA
J gene: TRBJ1-2
V gene: TRBV4-2

CDR3 DNA: TGTGCCAGCAGCTTAAAGGGGACAGGGCGTTACGAGCAGTACTTC
CDR3 protein: CASSLKGTGRYEQYF
D gene: TRBD1
clone size: few
J gene: TRBJ2-7
V gene: TRBV7-3

CDR3 DNA: TGTGCCAGGAGATGTGGGGACCCTCCCTACGAGCAGTACTTC
CDR3 protein: CARRCGDPPYEQYF
D gene: NA
clone size: few
J gene: TRBJ2-7
V gene: TRBV9